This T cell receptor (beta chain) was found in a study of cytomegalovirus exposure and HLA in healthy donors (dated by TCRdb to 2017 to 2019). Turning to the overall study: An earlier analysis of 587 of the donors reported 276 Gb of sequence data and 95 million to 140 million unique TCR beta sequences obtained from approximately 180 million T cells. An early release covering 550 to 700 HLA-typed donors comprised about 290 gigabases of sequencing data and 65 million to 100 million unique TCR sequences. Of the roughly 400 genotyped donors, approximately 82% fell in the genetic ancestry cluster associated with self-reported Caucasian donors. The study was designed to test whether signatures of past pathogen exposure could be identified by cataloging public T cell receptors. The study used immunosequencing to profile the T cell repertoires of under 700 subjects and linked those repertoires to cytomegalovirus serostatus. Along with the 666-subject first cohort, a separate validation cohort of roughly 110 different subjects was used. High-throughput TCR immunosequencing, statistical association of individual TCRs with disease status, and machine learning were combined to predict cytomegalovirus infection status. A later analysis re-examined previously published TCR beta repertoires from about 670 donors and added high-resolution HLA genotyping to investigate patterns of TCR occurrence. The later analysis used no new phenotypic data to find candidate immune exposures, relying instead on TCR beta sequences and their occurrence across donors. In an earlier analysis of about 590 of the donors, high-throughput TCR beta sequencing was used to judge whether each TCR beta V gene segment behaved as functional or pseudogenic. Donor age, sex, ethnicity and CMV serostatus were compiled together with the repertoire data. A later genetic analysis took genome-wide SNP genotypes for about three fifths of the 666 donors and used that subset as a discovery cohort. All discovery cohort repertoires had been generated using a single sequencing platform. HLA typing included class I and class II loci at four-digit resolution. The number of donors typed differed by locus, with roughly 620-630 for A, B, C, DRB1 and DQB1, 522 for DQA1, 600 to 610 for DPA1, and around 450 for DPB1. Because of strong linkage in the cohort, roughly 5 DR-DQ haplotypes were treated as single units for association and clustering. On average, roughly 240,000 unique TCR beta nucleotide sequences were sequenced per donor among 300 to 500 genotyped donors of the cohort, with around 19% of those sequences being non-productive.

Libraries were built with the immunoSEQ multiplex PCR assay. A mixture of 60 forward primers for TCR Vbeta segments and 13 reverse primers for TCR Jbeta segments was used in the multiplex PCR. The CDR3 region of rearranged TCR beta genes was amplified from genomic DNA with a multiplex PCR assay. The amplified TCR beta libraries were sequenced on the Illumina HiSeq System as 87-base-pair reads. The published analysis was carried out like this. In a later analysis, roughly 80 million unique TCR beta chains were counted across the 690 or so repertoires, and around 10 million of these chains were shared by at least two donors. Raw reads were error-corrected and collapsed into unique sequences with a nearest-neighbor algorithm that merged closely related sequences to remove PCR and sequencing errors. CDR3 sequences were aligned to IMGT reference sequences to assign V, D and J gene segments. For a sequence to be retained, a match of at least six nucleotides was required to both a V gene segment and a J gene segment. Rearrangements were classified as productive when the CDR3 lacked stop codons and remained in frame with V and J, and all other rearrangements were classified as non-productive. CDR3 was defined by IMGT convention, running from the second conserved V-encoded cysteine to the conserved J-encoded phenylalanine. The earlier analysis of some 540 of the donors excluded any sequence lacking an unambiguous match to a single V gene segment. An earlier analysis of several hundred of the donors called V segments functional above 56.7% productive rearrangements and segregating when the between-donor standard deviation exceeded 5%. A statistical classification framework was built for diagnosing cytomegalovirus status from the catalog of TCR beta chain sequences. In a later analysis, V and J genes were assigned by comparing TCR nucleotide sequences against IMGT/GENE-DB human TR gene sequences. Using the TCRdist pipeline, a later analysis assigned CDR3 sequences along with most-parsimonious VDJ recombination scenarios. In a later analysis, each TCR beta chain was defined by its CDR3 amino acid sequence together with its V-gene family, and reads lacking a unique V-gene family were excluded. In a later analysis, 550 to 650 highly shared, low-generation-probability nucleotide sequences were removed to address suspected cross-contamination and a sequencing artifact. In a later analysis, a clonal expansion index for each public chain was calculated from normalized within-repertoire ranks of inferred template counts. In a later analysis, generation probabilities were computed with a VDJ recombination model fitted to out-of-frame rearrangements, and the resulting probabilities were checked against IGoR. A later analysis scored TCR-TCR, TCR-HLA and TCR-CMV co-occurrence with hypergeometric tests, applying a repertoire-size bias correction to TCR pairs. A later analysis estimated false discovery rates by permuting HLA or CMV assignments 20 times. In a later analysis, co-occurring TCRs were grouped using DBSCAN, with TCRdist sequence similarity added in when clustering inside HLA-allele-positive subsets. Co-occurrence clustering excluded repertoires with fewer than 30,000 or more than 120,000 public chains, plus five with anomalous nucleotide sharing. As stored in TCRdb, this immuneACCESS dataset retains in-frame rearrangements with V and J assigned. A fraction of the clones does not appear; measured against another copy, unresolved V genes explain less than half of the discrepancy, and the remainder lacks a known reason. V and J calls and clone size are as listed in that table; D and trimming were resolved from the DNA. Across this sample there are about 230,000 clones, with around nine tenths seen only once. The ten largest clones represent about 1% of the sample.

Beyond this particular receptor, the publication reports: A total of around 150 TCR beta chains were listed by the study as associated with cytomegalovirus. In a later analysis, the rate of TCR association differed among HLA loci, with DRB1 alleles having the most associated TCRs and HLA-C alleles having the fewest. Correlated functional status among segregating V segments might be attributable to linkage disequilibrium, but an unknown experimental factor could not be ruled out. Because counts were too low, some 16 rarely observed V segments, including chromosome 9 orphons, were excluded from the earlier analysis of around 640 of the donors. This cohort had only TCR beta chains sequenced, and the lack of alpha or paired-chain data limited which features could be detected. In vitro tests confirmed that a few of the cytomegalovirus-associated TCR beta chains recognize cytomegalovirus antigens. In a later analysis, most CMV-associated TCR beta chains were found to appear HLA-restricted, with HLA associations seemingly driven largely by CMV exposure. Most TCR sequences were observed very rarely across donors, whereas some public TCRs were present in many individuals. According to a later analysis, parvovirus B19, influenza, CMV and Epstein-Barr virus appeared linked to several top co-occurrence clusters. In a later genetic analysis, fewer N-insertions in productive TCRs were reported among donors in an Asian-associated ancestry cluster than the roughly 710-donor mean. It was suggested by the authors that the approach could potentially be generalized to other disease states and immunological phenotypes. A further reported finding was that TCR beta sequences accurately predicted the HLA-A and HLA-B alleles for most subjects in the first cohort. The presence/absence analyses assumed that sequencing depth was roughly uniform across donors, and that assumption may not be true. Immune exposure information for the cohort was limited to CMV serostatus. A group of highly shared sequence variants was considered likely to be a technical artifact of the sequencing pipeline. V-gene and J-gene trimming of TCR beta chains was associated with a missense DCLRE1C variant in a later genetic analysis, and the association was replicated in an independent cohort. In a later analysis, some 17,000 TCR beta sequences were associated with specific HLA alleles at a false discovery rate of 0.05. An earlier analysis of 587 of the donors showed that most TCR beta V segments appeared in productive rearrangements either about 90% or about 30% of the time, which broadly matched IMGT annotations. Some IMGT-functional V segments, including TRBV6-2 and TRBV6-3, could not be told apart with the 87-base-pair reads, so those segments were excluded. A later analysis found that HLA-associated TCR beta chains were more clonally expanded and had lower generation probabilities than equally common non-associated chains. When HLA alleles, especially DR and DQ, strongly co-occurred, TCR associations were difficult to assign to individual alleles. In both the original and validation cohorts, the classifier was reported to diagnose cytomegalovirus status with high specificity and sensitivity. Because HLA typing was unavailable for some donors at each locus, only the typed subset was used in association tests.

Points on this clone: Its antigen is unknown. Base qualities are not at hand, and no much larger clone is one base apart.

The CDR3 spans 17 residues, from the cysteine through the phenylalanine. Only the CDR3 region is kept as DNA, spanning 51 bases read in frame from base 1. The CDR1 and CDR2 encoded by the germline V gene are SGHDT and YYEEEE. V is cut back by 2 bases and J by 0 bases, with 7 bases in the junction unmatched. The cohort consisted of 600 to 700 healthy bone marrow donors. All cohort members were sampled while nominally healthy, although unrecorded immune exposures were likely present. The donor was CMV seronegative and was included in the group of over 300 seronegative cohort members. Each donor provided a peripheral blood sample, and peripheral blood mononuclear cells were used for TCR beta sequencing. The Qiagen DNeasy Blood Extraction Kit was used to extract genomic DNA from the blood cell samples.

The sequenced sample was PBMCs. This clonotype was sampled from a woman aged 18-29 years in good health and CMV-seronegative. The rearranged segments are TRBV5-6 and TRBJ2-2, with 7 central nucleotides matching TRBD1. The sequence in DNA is TGTGCCAGCAGCTTTCTTTCTCAGGGGGCGAACACCGGGGAGCTGTTTTTT. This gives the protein CASSFLSQGANTGELFF.